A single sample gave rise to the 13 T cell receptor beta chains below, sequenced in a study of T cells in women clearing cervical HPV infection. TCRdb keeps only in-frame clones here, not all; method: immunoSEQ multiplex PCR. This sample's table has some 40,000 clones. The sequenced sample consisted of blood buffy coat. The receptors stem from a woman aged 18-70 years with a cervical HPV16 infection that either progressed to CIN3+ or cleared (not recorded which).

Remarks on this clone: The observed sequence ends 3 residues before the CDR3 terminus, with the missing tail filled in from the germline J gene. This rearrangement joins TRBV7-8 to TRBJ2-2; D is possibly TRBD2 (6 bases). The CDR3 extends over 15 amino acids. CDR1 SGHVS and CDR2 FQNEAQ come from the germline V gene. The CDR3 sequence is CASRRRGPGANVLFF. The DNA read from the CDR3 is TGTGCCAGCAGAAGGAGGGGCCCTGGGGCCAACGTG.

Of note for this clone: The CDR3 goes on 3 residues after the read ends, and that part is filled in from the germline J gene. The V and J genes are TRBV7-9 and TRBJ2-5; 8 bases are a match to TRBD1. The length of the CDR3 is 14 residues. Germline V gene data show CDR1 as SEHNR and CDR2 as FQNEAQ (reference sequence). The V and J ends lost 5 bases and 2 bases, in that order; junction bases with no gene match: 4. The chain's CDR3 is CASSVTGGQETQYF. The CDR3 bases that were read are TGTGCCAGCAGCGTAACAGGGGGACAAGAGACC.

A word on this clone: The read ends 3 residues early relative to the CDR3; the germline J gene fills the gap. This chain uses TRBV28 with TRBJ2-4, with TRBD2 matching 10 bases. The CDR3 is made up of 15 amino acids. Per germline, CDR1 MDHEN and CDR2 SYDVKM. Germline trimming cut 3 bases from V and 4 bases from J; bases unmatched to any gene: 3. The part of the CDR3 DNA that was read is TGTGCCAGCAGTTTGCGAGCGGGAGGGAAAAACATT. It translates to CASSLRAGGKNI. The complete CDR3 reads CASSLRAGGKNIQYF.

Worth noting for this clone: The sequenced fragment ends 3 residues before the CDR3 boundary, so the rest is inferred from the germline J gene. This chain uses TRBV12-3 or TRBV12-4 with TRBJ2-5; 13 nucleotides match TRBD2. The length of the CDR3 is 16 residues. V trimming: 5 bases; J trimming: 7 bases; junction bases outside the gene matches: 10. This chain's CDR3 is CASSEGLAGPRGTQYF. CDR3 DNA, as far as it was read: TGTGCCAGCAGTGAGGGACTAGCGGGACCGAGGGGGACC.

The chain's CDR3 is CASSLSGGSSYEQYF. The covered CDR3 bases are TGCGCCAGCAGCCTAAGCGGGGGTTCGTCCTACGAG. The chain joins TRBV5-1 to TRBJ2-7, with TRBD2 matching over 8 bases. The DNA ends 3 residues before the CDR3 does, and the rest of the CDR3 is filled in from the germline J gene. The CDR3 is 15 amino acids. The trim removed 4 bases at V and 1 base at J, leaving 7 bases unmatched. CDR1 SGHRS and CDR2 YFSETQ come from the germline V gene.

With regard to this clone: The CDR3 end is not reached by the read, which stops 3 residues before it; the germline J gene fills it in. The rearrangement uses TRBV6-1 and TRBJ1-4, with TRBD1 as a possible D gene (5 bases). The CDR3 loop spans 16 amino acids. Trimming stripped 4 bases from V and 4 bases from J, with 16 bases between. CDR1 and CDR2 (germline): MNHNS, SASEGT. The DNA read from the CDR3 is TGTGCCAGCAGTGCCCGGGTGGGGCTCCATAATGAAAAA. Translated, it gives CASSARVGLHNEK. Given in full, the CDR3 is CASSARVGLHNEKLFF.

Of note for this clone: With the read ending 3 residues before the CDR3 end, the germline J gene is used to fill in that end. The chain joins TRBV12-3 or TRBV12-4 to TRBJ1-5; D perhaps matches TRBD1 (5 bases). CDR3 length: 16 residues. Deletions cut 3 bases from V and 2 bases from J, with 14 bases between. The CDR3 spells CASSFLGPRGNQPQHF. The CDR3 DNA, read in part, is TGTGCCAGCAGTTTCTTGGGGCCTCGGGGCAATCAGCCC.

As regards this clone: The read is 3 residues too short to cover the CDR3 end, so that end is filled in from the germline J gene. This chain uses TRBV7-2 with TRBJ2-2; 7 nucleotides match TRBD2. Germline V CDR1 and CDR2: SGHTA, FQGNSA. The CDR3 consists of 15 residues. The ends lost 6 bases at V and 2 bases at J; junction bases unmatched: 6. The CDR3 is CASSFLAANTGELFF. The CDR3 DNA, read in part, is TGTGCCAGCAGTTTTCTAGCGGCCAACACCGGGGAG.

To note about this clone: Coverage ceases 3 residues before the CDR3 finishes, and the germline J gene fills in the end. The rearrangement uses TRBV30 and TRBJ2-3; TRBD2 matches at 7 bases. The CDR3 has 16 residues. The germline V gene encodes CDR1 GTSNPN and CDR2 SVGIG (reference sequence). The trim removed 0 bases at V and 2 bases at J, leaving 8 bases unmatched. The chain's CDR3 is CAWSVKGLADTDTQYF. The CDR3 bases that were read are TGTGCCTGGAGTGTAAAGGGGCTAGCGGACACAGATACG.

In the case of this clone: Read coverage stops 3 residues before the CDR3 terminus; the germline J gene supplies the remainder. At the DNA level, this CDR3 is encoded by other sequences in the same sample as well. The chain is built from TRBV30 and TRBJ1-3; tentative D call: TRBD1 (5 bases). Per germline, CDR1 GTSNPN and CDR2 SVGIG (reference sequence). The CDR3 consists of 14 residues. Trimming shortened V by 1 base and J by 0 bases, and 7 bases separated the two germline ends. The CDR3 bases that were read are TGTGCCTGGAGTGAGGGACTCTCTGGAAACACC. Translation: CAWSEGLSGNT. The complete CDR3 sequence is CAWSEGLSGNTIYF.

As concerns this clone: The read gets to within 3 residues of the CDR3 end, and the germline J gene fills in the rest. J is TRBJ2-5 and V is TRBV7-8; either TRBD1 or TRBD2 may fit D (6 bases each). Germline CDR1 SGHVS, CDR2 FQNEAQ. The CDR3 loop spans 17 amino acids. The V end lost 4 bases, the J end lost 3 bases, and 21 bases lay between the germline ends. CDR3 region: CASSSYRIRGGKETQYF. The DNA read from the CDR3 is TGTGCCAGCAGCTCCTACCGAATCAGGGGCGGGAAAGAGACC.

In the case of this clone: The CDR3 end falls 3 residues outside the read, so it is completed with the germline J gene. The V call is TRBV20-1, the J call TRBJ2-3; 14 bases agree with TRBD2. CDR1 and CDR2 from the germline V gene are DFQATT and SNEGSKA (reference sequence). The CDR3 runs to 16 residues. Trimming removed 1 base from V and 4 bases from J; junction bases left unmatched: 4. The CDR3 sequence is CSARVPGLAGADTQYF. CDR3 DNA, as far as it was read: TGCAGTGCTAGAGTACCGGGACTAGCGGGAGCAGATACG.

This chain's CDR3 is CASSLGQNNDYTF. The DNA read from the CDR3 is TGTGCCAGCTCACTGGGACAGAACAATGAC. The chain has TRBV18 and TRBJ1-2; 7 bases are a match to TRBD1. The read gets to within 3 residues of the CDR3 end, and the germline J gene fills in the rest. Germline V lookup: CDR1 KGHSH, CDR2 LQKENI. The CDR3 runs to 13 residues.